This TCR beta chain comes out of a study of T-cell reconstitution after alpha-beta-depleted transplantation in children. This clonotype was seen ten or more times. V lost 3 bases, J lost 5 bases, and 10 bases lay in between. Looked up from germline, CDR1 is SGHTA and CDR2 is FQGNSA. This CDR3 has 13 residues. A library of TCRbeta sequences, prepared with unique molecular identifiers, was generated. Using its own MiXCR run on the PCR reads, TCRdb lists one record per CDR3 protein. The table records roughly 400,000 distinct CDR3 sequences, roughly 20% of them present only once. This clonotype originated in a human donor who donated a stem cell graft to a child with acute myeloid leukemia. The source was PBMCs from the stem cell graft donor, collected from the stem cell graft. J is TRBJ2-5 and V is TRBV7-2; D gene ambiguous. CDR3 sequence reads: CASSFQAAETQYF. The CDR3 nucleotides are TGTGCCAGCAGCTTTCAAGCAGCGGAGACCCAGTACTTC.